The present TCR beta chain was sequenced within a study of T-cell reconstitution after alpha-beta-depleted transplantation in children. Unique molecular identifiers were used to barcode this TCRbeta library. TCRdb itself ran the PCR reads through MiXCR, one entry per CDR3 protein. The data show approximately 650,000 distinct CDR3 sequences, with roughly 13% seen just once and approximately 0.8% held by the top ten. V was cut by 7 bases and J by 0 bases, with 10 bases left in between. The CDR3 extends over 13 amino acids. CDR1 is SQVTM, CDR2 ANQGSEA, per germline. In its sample, this clonotype was seen many times.

Sample: PBMCs, taken before TCRalphabeta/CD19-depleted stem cell transplant. The gene calls are TRBV29-1 and TRBJ2-1; the D is unclear. The receptor's source is a girl aged 2 to 10 with congenital amegakaryocytic thrombocytopenia, due to receive a stem cell transplant. The CDR3 DNA reads TGCAGCGCCCGGCAGTCCTCCTACAATGAGCAGTTCTTC. Its protein is CSARQSSYNEQFF.